This T cell receptor beta chain was captured by sequencing in a study of PD-1 blockade in classical Hodgkin lymphoma. In the case of this clone: Its cognate antigen is unknown.

Described time point: newly diagnosed, previously untreated cHL patient sample. Thawed PBMCs were subjected to magnetic negative selection, which yielded isolated CD8+ T cells. CDR3 length: 14 amino acids. Looked up from germline, CDR1 is MNHEY and CDR2 is SVGAGI. Trimming left V 3 bases short and J 2 bases short, with 11 bases between. Data came from immunoSEQ multiplex PCR; TCRdb stores just in-frame clones and leaves some out. Of fewer than 4,500 clones listed, over 65% are singletons. Study outcomes and limitations: Repertoires differed for reasons still undefined, possibly disease activity or prior therapy. Baseline TCR diversity was reportedly lower in newly diagnosed patients than in healthy donors. It was reported as lower still in relapsed/refractory patients.

This TCR was recovered from a human donor with classical Hodgkin lymphoma. The material sequenced was CD8+ T cells from blood. The gene calls are TRBV6-5 and TRBJ2-7; D remains unclear. For the CDR3, the DNA is TGTGCCAGCAGTTATGGAGACGGCCCCTACGAGCAGTACTTC. Residues: CASSYGDGPYEQYF.